Below, one TCR beta chain is given with its context. What it recognizes is unknown. TCRalpha and TCRbeta libraries used 5'RACE with constant-segment primers and UMIs. TCRdb ran MiXCR on the 5' RACE reads and lists one entry per CDR3 protein. The sample has 75,000 to 95,000 distinct CDR3 sequences; more than 13% are singletons. The entry originates in a study of T-cell memory formation after mild COVID-19. On the study more broadly: The TCR clusters were mostly specific to one donor. General study results and limits: Some clones that responded were present in memory (sampled pre-infection), which suggests cross-reactive memory joined. Contracting CD8+ clones were enriched in EMRA, CD4+ mainly in CM and EM.

Trimming at V came to 6 bases and at J to 7 bases, leaving 12 bases not matched to a gene. Per the germline V gene, CDR1 is MNHEY and CDR2 is SVGAGI. This CDR3 region has 15 residues. The sequenced material came from PBMCs or a T cell subset sorted from them (not recorded which). The chain is built from TRBV6-5 and TRBJ2-7; TRBD1 agrees at 10 bases. This TCR was sampled from a man in his late teens or twenties who had mild COVID-19 (a few samples of this study predate the infection). Cell type and time point are not known. CDR3 bases: TGTGCCAGCAGACTCCGGGACAGGGGTACGGATGAGCAGTACTTC. It translates to CASRLRDRGTDEQYF.